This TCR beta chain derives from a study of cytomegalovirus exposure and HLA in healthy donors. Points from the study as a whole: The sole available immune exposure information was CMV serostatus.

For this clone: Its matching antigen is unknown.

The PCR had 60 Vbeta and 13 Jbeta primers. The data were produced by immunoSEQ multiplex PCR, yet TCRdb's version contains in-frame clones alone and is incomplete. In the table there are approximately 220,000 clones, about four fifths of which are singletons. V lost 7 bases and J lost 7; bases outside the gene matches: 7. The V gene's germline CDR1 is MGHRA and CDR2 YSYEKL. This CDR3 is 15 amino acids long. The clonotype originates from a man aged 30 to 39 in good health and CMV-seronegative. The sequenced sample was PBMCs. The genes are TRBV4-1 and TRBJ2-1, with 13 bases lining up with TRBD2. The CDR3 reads CASTRTSGGQNEQFF. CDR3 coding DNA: TGCGCCAGCACCCGGACTAGCGGGGGACAAAATGAGCAGTTCTTC.